The clone carrying this T cell receptor beta chain was recorded a few times. Its antigen remains unknown. This sample was included in a study of T cells in Graves' hyperthyroidism and ophthalmopathy. Study details: Peripheral blood samples were taken at initial diagnosis, prior to any treatment.

The study left out patients who had uncontrolled infection, other autoimmune disease, pregnancy or lactation. The PBMCs had their origin in approximately 10 ml of fresh peripheral blood. General study points: In validation, the model predicted ophthalmopathy. These predictions came a median about 6.5 months before onset.

This CDR3 is built from 15 residues. The V gene lost 3 bases and the J gene lost 0 bases, with 6 bases spanning the gap. What was amplified from RNA transcripts were TCR beta CDR3 regions. HTBI primers drove first-round RT-PCR of the TCR CDR3. TCRdb re-analysed the multiplex PCR reads in MiXCR, keeping a single row per CDR3 protein. The table lists fewer than 350,000 distinct CDR3 sequences, approximately 18% of them singletons. Sequenced input: blood. The origin of this receptor is a woman aged 40 to 50 with Graves' ophthalmopathy. This sequence joins TRBV12-3 or TRBV12-4 and TRBJ2-6; no reliable D call. CDR3: CASSLIGSGANVLTF. In DNA form, the CDR3 reads TGTGCCAGCAGTTTGATCGGCTCTGGGGCCAACGTCCTGACTTTC.